This paragraph reports one TCR beta chain. Its cognate antigen is unknown. CDR1 and CDR2 from the germline V gene are SGHDT and YYEEEE. The V end was cut by 1 base, the J end by 2 bases, with 9 bases between. The CDR3 has 14 amino acids. The data originate from a study of cytotoxic CD8 clonotypes in ibrutinib-treated CLL. Study details: Within the patient group, 11 were relapsed/refractory and roughly 16 treatment-naive, and around 17 were IGHV unmutated.

Profiling relied on immunoSEQ multiplex PCR, and the TCRdb table lists in-frame clones only, not all of them. The profile shows about 85,000 clones, 75% to 85% of them singletons. Study observations and caveats: Treatment saw public clonotypes, which were uncommon, either contract or stay stable. Sustained-remission and progressing patients were not sampled at matched times.

The TCR originated in a human donor with chronic lymphocytic leukemia. Sequenced here: PBMCs, sampled after 12 months of ibrutinib treatment. The gene calls are TRBV5-6 and TRBJ2-5, with D uncertain. The CDR3 spells CASSLWALQETQYF. The CDR3, as DNA: TGTGCCAGCAGCTTGTGGGCGCTGCAAGAGACCCAGTACTTC.